This T cell receptor (beta chain) was identified during a study of regulatory T cells in long-lasting Graves disease. Study conclusions and caveats: Persistent Graves' patients showed reduced TCR diversity versus newly diagnosed patients.

Noted time point: persistent/refractory GD, antithyroid drugs over 5 years with positive TRAb. PBMC RNA served as the TCR library source. Per American Thyroid Association guidelines, Graves' disease was diagnosed. This clonotype was counted at least ten times. Antigen: not known. Arm-PCR of CDR3 regions with iRepertoire HTBI primers generated TCR beta libraries. TCRdb re-called the multiplex PCR reads with MiXCR, one entry per CDR3 protein. The sample shows hundreds of thousands of distinct CDR3 sequences, 20% to 25% of them seen only once. The material sequenced was peripheral blood mononuclear cells (PBMCs), taken when the disease was refractory, from a patient treated with antithyroid drugs. This clonotype was sampled from a female donor with Graves disease.

As DNA, the CDR3 is TGTGCCAGCAGCCCTCGACAGGGGTCGAACACTGAAGCTTTCTTT. Protein sequence: CASSPRQGSNTEAFF. The chain employs TRBV11-3 and TRBJ1-1; 8 nucleotides agree with TRBD1. Trimming cost V 5 bases and J 1 base; bases outside gene matches: 6. This CDR3 has 15 amino acids. Germline V gives CDR1 SGHNT, CDR2 YENEEA.